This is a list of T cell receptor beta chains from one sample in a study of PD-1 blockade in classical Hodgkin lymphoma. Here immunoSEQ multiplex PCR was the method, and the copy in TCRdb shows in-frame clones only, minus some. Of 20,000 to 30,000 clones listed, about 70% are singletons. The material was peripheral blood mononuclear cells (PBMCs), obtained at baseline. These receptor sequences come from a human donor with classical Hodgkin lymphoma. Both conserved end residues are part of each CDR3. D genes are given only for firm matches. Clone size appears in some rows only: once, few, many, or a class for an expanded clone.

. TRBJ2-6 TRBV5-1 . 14 CASSLISGANVLTF TGCGCCAGCAGCTTAATTTCCGGGGCCAACGTCCTGACTTTC
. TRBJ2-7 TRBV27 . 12 CASMGGQYEQYF TGTGCCAGCATGGGGGGCCAGTACGAGCAGTACTTC
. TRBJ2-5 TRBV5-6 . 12 CASSDQRETQYF TGTGCCAGCAGCGATCAAAGAGAGACCCAGTACTTC
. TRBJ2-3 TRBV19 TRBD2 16 CASSTLPTSGTDTQYF TGTGCCAGTAGTACCCTCCCGACTAGCGGCACAGATACGCAGTATTTT
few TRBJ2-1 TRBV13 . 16 CASSPPDRGPYNEQFF TGTGCCAGCAGCCCGCCGGATCGGGGGCCTTACAATGAGCAGTTCTTC
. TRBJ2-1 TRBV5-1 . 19 CASSLLPPTGESSYNEQFF TGCGCCAGCAGCCTCCTTCCCCCGACAGGCGAGAGCTCCTACAATGAGCAGTTCTTC
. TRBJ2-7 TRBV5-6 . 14 CASSPGTPVVEQYF TGTGCCAGCAGCCCCGGGACCCCAGTCGTGGAGCAGTACTTC
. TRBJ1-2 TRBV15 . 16 CATSRDEPNNNYGYTF TGTGCCACCAGCAGAGATGAGCCCAATAACAACTATGGCTACACCTTC
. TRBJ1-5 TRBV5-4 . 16 CASSLLVRQVNQPQHF TGTGCCAGCAGCTTGTTGGTTAGGCAGGTAAATCAGCCCCAGCATTTT
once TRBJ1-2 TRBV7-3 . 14 CASSLLGGLSGYTF TGTGCCAGCAGCCTACTGGGGGGGCTGAGTGGCTACACCTTC
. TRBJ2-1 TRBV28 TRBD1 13 CASSPGGRGEQFF TGTGCCAGCAGTCCAGGGGGAAGAGGTGAGCAGTTCTTC
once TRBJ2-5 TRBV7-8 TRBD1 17 CASSHSPGQENQETQYF TGTGCCAGCAGCCACTCACCGGGACAGGAGAACCAAGAGACCCAGTACTTC
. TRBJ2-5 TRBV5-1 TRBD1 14 CASSPGQIQETQYF TGCGCCAGCAGCCCGGGACAGATTCAAGAGACCCAGTACTTC
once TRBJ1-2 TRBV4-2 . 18 CASSQPGALGGSEYGYTF TGTGCCAGCAGCCAACCAGGGGCCCTAGGCGGGAGCGAGTATGGCTACACCTTC
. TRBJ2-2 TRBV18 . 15 CASSPQQDSTGELFF TGTGCCAGCTCACCACAGCAGGATTCCACCGGGGAGCTGTTTTTT
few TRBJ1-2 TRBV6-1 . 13 CAGFSQGSRGYTF TGTGCCGGCTTCAGCCAGGGGTCGCGGGGCTACACCTTC
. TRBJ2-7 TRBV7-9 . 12 CASSQHRLEQYF TGTGCCAGCAGCCAGCATCGACTCGAGCAGTACTTC
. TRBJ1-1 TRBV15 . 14 CATSRDLRGTEAFF TGTGCCACCAGCAGAGATTTAAGGGGGACTGAAGCTTTCTTT
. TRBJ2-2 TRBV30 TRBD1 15 CARSVWDSFSGELFF TGTGCCCGGAGTGTATGGGACAGCTTCAGCGGGGAGCTGTTTTTT
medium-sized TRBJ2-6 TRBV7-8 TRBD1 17 CASSLPGQGIGANVLTF TGTGCCAGCAGCTTACCGGGACAGGGTATTGGGGCCAACGTCCTGACTTTC
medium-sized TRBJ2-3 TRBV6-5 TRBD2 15 CASTRSGGSTDTQYF TGTGCCAGCACACGAAGCGGGGGGTCCACAGATACGCAGTATTTT
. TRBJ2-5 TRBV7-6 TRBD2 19 CASSLALGSGGAGEETQYF TGTGCCAGCAGCTTAGCGCTGGGTAGCGGGGGGGCCGGGGAAGAGACCCAGTACTTC
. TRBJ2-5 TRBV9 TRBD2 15 CASSGTSGGSETQYF TGTGCCAGCAGCGGAACTAGCGGGGGCTCAGAGACCCAGTACTTC
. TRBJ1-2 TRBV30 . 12 CAWSVRGHGYTF TGTGCCTGGAGTGTTAGGGGCCATGGCTACACCTTC
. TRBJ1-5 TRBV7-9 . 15 CASSLSWFGNQPQHF TGTGCCAGCAGCTTGTCGTGGTTCGGCAATCAGCCCCAGCATTTT
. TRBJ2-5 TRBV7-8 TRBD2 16 CASSLEGLAGLETQYF TGTGCCAGCAGCTTAGAAGGACTAGCGGGGTTGGAGACCCAGTACTTC
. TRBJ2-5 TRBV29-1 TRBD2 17 CSVDGPGTSGVGGTQYF TGCAGCGTTGACGGTCCGGGGACTAGCGGGGTGGGGGGAACCCAGTACTTC
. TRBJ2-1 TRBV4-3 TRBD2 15 CASSHTSVGGYEQFF TGCGCCAGCAGCCATACTAGCGTCGGGGGGTATGAGCAGTTCTTC
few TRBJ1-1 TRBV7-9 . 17 CASSPPGTRIRDTEAFF TGTGCCAGCAGCCCTCCGGGAACCAGGATAAGGGATACTGAAGCTTTCTTT
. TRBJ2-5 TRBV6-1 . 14 CASSEAGGGLPQYF TGTGCCAGCAGTGAAGCGGGCGGCGGGCTCCCCCAGTACTTC
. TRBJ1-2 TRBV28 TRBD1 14 CASSLQDRIYGYTF TGTGCCAGCAGTCTACAGGACAGGATCTATGGCTACACCTTC
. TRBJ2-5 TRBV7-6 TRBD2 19 CASSSKMPWTSGGAQTQYF TGTGCCAGCAGCTCCAAAATGCCCTGGACTAGCGGGGGGGCGCAGACCCAGTACTTC
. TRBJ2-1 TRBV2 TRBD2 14 CARDRTSAHNEQFF TGTGCCAGGGATCGGACTAGCGCGCACAATGAGCAGTTCTTC
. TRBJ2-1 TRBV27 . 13 CASSLRWGVGQFF TGTGCCAGCAGTTTAAGGTGGGGGGTAGGGCAGTTCTTC
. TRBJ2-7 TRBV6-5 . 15 CASSYSDGGPYEQYF TGTGCCAGCAGTTACTCGGACGGGGGCCCCTACGAGCAGTACTTC
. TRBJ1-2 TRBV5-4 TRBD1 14 CASSLARTGHGYTF TGTGCCAGCAGCTTGGCTAGGACAGGACATGGCTACACCTTC
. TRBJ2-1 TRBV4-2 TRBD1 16 CASSQERQGVLNEQFF TGTGCCAGCAGCCAAGAAAGACAGGGGGTACTCAATGAGCAGTTCTTC
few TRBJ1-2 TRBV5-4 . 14 CASSPSAAPYGYTF TGTGCCAGCAGCCCTTCGGCAGCTCCCTATGGCTACACCTTC
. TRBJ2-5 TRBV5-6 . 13 CASSHVRQETQYF TGTGCCAGCAGCCACGTGAGGCAAGAGACCCAGTACTTC
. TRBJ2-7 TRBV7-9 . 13 CASSTPGGYEQYF TGTGCCAGCAGCACCCCTGGGGGCTACGAGCAGTACTTC
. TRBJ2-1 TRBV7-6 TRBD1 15 CASSATQGAGNEQFF TGTGCCAGCAGCGCCACACAGGGGGCGGGGAATGAGCAGTTCTTC